A selection of T cell receptor beta chains follows, all from one sample in a study of T cell responses to AZD1222 COVID-19 vaccine. TCRdb keeps only in-frame clones here, not all; method: immunoSEQ multiplex PCR. The top ten clones hold 1.5% to 2% of a sample with some 150,000 clones, roughly nine tenths of them seen once. The starting material was peripheral blood, obtained 28 days after the second AZD1222 dose. The receptor source for this set is an adult who received the AZD1222 COVID-19 vaccine. Both conserved end residues are part of each CDR3. Fields, in order: V gene, CDR3 length, J gene, CDR3 protein.

v_call: TRBV5-1
cdr3_length: 17
j_call: TRBJ2-4
cdr3_aa: CASSAQGSGFAKNIQYF

v_call: TRBV9
cdr3_length: 16
j_call: TRBJ2-6
cdr3_aa: CASSEAQGAGANVLTF

v_call: TRBV2
cdr3_length: 14
j_call: TRBJ1-6
cdr3_aa: CASKTRQGNSPLHF

v_call: TRBV5-4
cdr3_length: 16
j_call: TRBJ2-7
cdr3_aa: CASSPSGGSSSYEQYF

v_call: TRBV18
cdr3_length: 15
j_call: TRBJ2-7
cdr3_aa: CASSPPGTGKDEQYF

v_call: TRBV19
cdr3_length: 15
j_call: TRBJ1-6
cdr3_aa: CASSMALSGGAPLHF

v_call: TRBV4-1
cdr3_length: 18
j_call: TRBJ2-2
cdr3_aa: CASSQDRSGERNTGELFF

v_call: TRBV5-4
cdr3_length: 15
j_call: TRBJ2-7
cdr3_aa: CASSLQGAGEYEQYF

v_call: TRBV24-1
cdr3_length: 17
j_call: TRBJ2-2
cdr3_aa: CATSDLGLAGDTGELFF

v_call: TRBV7-2
cdr3_length: 17
j_call: TRBJ2-3
cdr3_aa: CASRPPGLAGGGDTQYF

v_call: TRBV12-5
cdr3_length: 16
j_call: TRBJ1-1
cdr3_aa: CASGLGPPTGNTEAFF

v_call: TRBV27
cdr3_length: 15
j_call: TRBJ2-3
cdr3_aa: CASSLSRSSTDTQYF

v_call: TRBV7-8
cdr3_length: 15
j_call: TRBJ1-5
cdr3_aa: CASSLSGGSNQPQHF

v_call: TRBV15
cdr3_length: 14
j_call: TRBJ1-1
cdr3_aa: CATSRDKSAGLAFF

v_call: TRBV18
cdr3_length: 15
j_call: TRBJ1-1
cdr3_aa: CASSPPSLGAAEAFF

v_call: TRBV30
cdr3_length: 11
j_call: TRBJ1-6
cdr3_aa: CAWMGNSPLHF

v_call: TRBV2
cdr3_length: 15
j_call: TRBJ1-6
cdr3_aa: CASTGPSSYNSPLHF

v_call: TRBV6-2/TRBV6-3
cdr3_length: 14
j_call: TRBJ2-3
cdr3_aa: CASSLRLAGDTQYF

v_call: TRBV7-9
cdr3_length: 13
j_call: TRBJ2-5
cdr3_aa: CASSSGPRETQYF

v_call: TRBV27
cdr3_length: 14
j_call: TRBJ2-2
cdr3_aa: CASSWGGDSGELFF

v_call: TRBV6-5
cdr3_length: 13
j_call: TRBJ2-7
cdr3_aa: CASNSEGDYEQYF

v_call: TRBV19
cdr3_length: 12
j_call: TRBJ1-1
cdr3_aa: CASMTANTEAFF

v_call: TRBV16
cdr3_length: 15
j_call: TRBJ1-5
cdr3_aa: CASSQSGGVNQPQHF

v_call: TRBV6-5
cdr3_length: 12
j_call: TRBJ1-2
cdr3_aa: CASTETGYGYTF

v_call: TRBV30
cdr3_length: 14
j_call: TRBJ2-1
cdr3_aa: CAWGARLRNYEQFF

v_call: TRBV30
cdr3_length: 15
j_call: TRBJ1-2
cdr3_aa: CAWSTGTDFNYGYTF

v_call: TRBV7-3
cdr3_length: 13
j_call: TRBJ1-1
cdr3_aa: CASSRDRNTEAFF

v_call: TRBV12-5
cdr3_length: 15
j_call: TRBJ2-2
cdr3_aa: CASGTSGKNTGELFF

v_call: TRBV3-1/TRBV3-2
cdr3_length: 11
j_call: TRBJ2-1
cdr3_aa: CASTWENEQFF

v_call: TRBV28
cdr3_length: 14
j_call: TRBJ1-2
cdr3_aa: CASSLRGRGLSYTF

v_call: TRBV7-9
cdr3_length: 13
j_call: TRBJ1-1
cdr3_aa: CASSRDSGGEAFF

v_call: TRBV18
cdr3_length: 15
j_call: TRBJ2-1
cdr3_aa: CASSPAGEGKDEQFF

v_call: TRBV19
cdr3_length: 13
j_call: TRBJ1-5
cdr3_aa: CASSETVHQPQHF

v_call: TRBV18
cdr3_length: 14
j_call: TRBJ2-7
cdr3_aa: CASSPQGRRYEQYF

v_call: TRBV7-2
cdr3_length: 15
j_call: TRBJ1-2
cdr3_aa: CASSLKIGTAFGYTF

v_call: TRBV7-2
cdr3_length: 14
j_call: TRBJ1-2
cdr3_aa: CASSLETGPGGYTF

v_call: TRBV5-4
cdr3_length: 13
j_call: TRBJ1-1
cdr3_aa: CASSLGGDVEAFF

v_call: TRBV19
cdr3_length: 13
j_call: TRBJ1-3
cdr3_aa: CASSFVSGNTIYF

v_call: TRBV3-1/TRBV3-2
cdr3_length: 15
j_call: TRBJ1-6
cdr3_aa: CASSQVTGFNSPLHF

v_call: TRBV13
cdr3_length: 14
j_call: TRBJ1-1
cdr3_aa: CASSYGRRDTEAFF

v_call: TRBV10-3
cdr3_length: 14
j_call: TRBJ2-2
cdr3_aa: CAISLAANTGELFF

v_call: TRBV4-3
cdr3_length: 14
j_call: TRBJ1-1
cdr3_aa: CASSQVERNTEAFF

v_call: TRBV19
cdr3_length: 12
j_call: TRBJ1-5
cdr3_aa: CASSPVERPQHF

v_call: TRBV23-1
cdr3_length: 14
j_call: TRBJ2-7
cdr3_aa: CASHETGTYYEQYF

v_call: TRBV6-1
cdr3_length: 13
j_call: TRBJ1-5
cdr3_aa: CASSDQPNQPQHF

v_call: TRBV19
cdr3_length: 16
j_call: TRBJ2-7
cdr3_aa: CASSRGVGQGSHEQYF

v_call: TRBV20-1
cdr3_length: 14
j_call: TRBJ1-2
cdr3_aa: CSASSGGFGYGYTF

v_call: TRBV12-3/TRBV12-4
cdr3_length: 11
j_call: TRBJ2-7
cdr3_aa: CASSFRYEQYF

v_call: TRBV9
cdr3_length: 14
j_call: TRBJ1-5
cdr3_aa: CASSVDGSNQPQHF

v_call: TRBV15
cdr3_length: 14
j_call: TRBJ1-5
cdr3_aa: CATSRSGWNQPQHF